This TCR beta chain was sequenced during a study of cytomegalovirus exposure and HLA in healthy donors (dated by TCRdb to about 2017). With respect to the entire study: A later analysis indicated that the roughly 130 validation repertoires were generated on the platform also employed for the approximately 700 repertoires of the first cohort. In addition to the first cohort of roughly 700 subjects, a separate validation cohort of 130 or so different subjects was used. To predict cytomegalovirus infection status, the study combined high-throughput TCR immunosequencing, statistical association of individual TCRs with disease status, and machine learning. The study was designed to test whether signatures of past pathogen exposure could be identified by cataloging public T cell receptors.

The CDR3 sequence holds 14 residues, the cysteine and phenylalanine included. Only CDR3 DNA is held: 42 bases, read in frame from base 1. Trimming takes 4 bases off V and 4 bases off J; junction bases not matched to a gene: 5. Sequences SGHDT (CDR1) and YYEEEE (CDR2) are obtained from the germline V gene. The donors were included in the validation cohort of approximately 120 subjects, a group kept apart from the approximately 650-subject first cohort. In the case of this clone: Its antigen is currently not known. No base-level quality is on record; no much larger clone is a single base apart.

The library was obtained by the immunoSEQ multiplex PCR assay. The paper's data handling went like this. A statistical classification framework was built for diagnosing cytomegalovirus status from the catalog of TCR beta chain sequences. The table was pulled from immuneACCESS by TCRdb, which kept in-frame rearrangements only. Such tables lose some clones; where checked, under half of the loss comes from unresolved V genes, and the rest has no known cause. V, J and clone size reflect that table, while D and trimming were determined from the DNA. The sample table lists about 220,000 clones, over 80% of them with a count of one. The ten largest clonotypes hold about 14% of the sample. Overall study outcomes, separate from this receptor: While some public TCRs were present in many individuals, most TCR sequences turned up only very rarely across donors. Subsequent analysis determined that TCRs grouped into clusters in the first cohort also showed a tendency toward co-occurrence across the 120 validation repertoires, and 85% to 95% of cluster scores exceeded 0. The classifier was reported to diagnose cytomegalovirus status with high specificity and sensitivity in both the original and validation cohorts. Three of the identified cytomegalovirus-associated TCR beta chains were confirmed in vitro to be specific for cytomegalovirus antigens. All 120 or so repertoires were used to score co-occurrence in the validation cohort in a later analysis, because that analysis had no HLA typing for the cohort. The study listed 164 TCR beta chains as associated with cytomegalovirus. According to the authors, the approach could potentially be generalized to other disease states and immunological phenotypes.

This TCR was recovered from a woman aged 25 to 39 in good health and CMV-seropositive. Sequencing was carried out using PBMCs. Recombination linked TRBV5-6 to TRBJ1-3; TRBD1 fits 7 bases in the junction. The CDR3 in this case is CASSVTGYGNTIYF. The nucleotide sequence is TGTGCCAGCAGCGTGACAGGGTACGGAAACACCATATATTTT.